Here is one TCR beta chain with its context. Every sample yielded at least 6.5 million isolated PBMCs. Alongside a J-beta primer mix, a sample-barcoded 5' primer served in a second PCR lasting about 7 to 11 cycles. TCRdb re-called the 5' RACE reads through MiXCR, storing one row per CDR3 protein. The sample includes roughly 1,700,000 distinct CDR3 sequences, 28% of them seen just once. The sample comes from a study of blood T cells in healthy people across ages. V was shortened by 2 bases and J by 7 bases, with 18 bases between the two germline ends. This CDR3 spans 17 amino acids. Germline lookup yields CDR1 KGHSH and CDR2 LQKENI.

The TCR comes from a woman younger than 45 in good health. The specimen was blood. The rearrangement joins TRBV18 to TRBJ1-6; unclear D gene. The CDR3 region is CASSPVSAGDPNSPLHF. The CDR3 bases are TGTGCCAGCTCACCAGTATCGGCAGGCGACCCAAATTCACCCCTCCACTTT.